Listed here are 20 T cell receptor beta chains from one sample, sequenced in a study of breast tumors, draining lymph nodes, adjacent tissues. The lymph nodes were axillary draining lymph nodes from breast cancer patients. A single record per CDR3 protein comes from TCRdb applying MiXCR to the multiplex PCR reads. The data show some 170,000 distinct CDR3 sequences, 30% to 40% seen once. The sequenced sample consisted of axillary lymph node tissue. The receptors originated from a female donor with breast cancer. Some clones in this sample may be carry-over from other donors' samples.

This clonotype was observed many times. The V gene is TRBV5-1, the J gene TRBJ2-2, with TRBD1 as a possible D gene (6 bases). Germline CDR1 and CDR2: SGHRS and YFSETQ. CDR3 size: 15 residues. V lost 2 bases and J lost 1, with 9 bases in between. CDR3 sequence reads: CASSFRGQNTGELFF. CDR3 nucleotides: TGCGCCAGCAGCTTTAGGGGACAGAACACCGGGGAGCTGTTTTTT.

Comments on this clonotype: The junction departs from the called germline gene at one end, perhaps through a read error. This sequence joins TRBV29-1 and TRBJ1-4; D ambiguous. Germline CDR1 SQVTM, CDR2 ANQGSEA. This CDR3 has 14 amino acids. CDR3 sequence (DNA): TGCGGCGTTGAAGAGGGTCGACTCGGTGAAAAGCTGTTTTTT. Its translation is CGVEEGRLGEKLFF.

The table lists this clonotype with many counts. CDR3 sequence (DNA): TGTGCCAGTAGTAACCCCGGTGGTCCCCACAATGAGCAGTTCTTC. The encoded protein is CASSNPGGPHNEQFF. This rearrangement joins TRBV19 to TRBJ2-1; no clear D. The length of the CDR3 is 15 residues. Per germline, CDR1 LNHDA and CDR2 SQIVND (reference sequence). Trimming removed 4 bases at V and 5 bases at J, with 15 bases between. Complete variable domain (other parts from reference TRBV19 and TRBJ2-1): DGGITQSPKYLFRKEGQNVTLSCEQNLNHDAMYWYRQDPGQGLRLIYYSQIVNDFQKGDIAEGYSVSREKKESFPLTVTSAQKNPTAFYLCASSNPGGPHNEQFFGPGTRLTVL.

Notes on this clonotype: This sequence may be a read error, since a much larger clone differs from it by one base. The rearrangement joins TRBV12-3 or TRBV12-4 to TRBJ1-5, with D tentatively TRBD1 (5 bases). V was cut by 3 bases and J by 2 bases, with 14 bases left in between. The CDR3 contains 16 residues. CDR3 residues: CASSFSGIARNQPQHF. The CDR3 region has the DNA TGTGCCAGCAGTTTCTCAGGGATCGCACGCAATCAGCCCCAGCATTTT.

This clonotype showed up many times. The V gene is TRBV12-5, the J gene TRBJ2-1; 7 bases fit TRBD2. The CDR3 loop spans 15 amino acids. V shed 1 base, J shed 4 bases, and the junction held 4 bases outside the gene matches. Germline V gene data show CDR1 as LGHNT and CDR2 as FRNRAP. CDR3 region: CASGLEASGYNEQFF. CDR3 sequence (DNA): TGTGCTAGTGGTTTGGAGGCTAGCGGATACAATGAGCAGTTCTTC.

This clonotype was counted between two and nine times. J is TRBJ1-1 and V is TRBV7-9, with D maybe TRBD1 (5 bases). V shed 5 bases and J shed 5 bases, with 15 bases lying between them. Germline V gene data show CDR1 as SEHNR and CDR2 as FQNEAQ (reference sequence). This CDR3 has 14 residues. The CDR3 reads CASSRDSRGTEAFF. CDR3 bases: TGTGCCAGCAGCCGCGACAGCCGCGGTACTGAAGCTTTCTTT.

This clonotype was counted many times. The gene calls are TRBV24-1 and TRBJ2-1, with 10 bases aligning to TRBD1. Germline CDR1 KGHDR, CDR2 SFDVKD. The CDR3 spans 15 residues. J lost 2 bases, V lost 7 bases, and 4 bases had no gene match. This CDR3 reads CATSGQGDAYNEQFF. CDR3 DNA sequence: TGTGCCACCAGCGGACAGGGGGACGCCTACAATGAGCAGTTCTTC.

As to this clonotype: One end of the junction fails to match germline, which may point to a read error. The rearrangement uses TRBV5-4 and TRBJ1-4; D possibly corresponds to TRBD1 (5 bases). There are 15 residues in the CDR3. Per germline, CDR1 SGHNT and CDR2 YYREEE (reference sequence). Here the CDR3 DNA reads TGTGCCAGCAGCTCAGGGAGGAAGGGAGGTGAAGAACTGTTTTTT. Its protein is CASSSGRKGGEELFF. The full variable domain, in which reference TRBV5-4 and TRBJ1-4 provide the parts outside the CDR3, is ETGVTQSPTHLIKTRGQQVTLRCSSQSGHNTVSWYQQALGQGPQFIFQYYREEENGRGNFPPRFSGLQFPNYSSELNVNALELDDSALYLCASSSGRKGGEELFFGSGTQLSVL.

The genes are TRBV6-1 and TRBJ2-2, with D uncertain. Germline-derived CDR1 and CDR2 are MNHNS and SASEGT. This CDR3 has 15 residues. The V end was cut by 1 base, the J end by 7 bases, with 13 bases between. CDR3 bases: TGTGCCAGCAGTGAAGATGGGCAAGTTAACGGGGAGCTGTTTTTT. Translation: CASSEDGQVNGELFF.

The sample holds many counts of this clonotype. The V and J genes are TRBV7-9 and TRBJ2-1; TRBD2 is a possible D gene (5 bases). CDR3 length equals 13 residues. Germline V gives CDR1 SEHNR, CDR2 FQNEAQ (reference sequence). Trimming took off 7 bases at V and 2 bases at J, with 9 bases between the two ends. CDR3 residues: CASTSGTYNEQFF. The CDR3 nucleotides read TGTGCCAGCACCTCCGGGACCTACAATGAGCAGTTCTTC. The full variable domain, rest sourced from reference TRBV7-9 and TRBJ2-1, is DTGVSQNPRHKITKRGQNVTFRCDPISEHNRLYWYRQTLGQGPEFLTYFQNEAQLEKSRLLSDRFSAERPKGSFSTLEIQRTEQGDSAMYLCASTSGTYNEQFFGPGTRLTVL.

In the case of this clonotype: A read error is possible here, since a much larger clone lies one base away. CDR3 sequence: CASSLGGSAQETQYF. The CDR3 region has the DNA TGCGCCAGCAGCTTAGGTGGTTCCGCCCAAGAGACCCAGTACTTC. The V call is TRBV5-1, the J call TRBJ2-5; no firm D call. The CDR3 runs to 15 residues. Per germline, CDR1 SGHRS and CDR2 YFSETQ. Trimming left V 2 bases short and J 1 base short, with 12 bases between.

This chain links TRBV28 with TRBJ1-4; D is ambiguous. Trimming cost V 5 bases and J 5 bases, with 6 bases left between them. Germline loops: CDR1 MDHEN, CDR2 SYDVKM. The CDR3 has 12 residues. CDR3 region: CASSPANEKLFF. In nucleotides, the CDR3 is TGTGCCAGCAGTCCCGCCAATGAAAAACTGTTTTTT.

This clonotype occurred many times. V usage is TRBV25-1 and J usage is TRBJ1-2; 12 bases match TRBD1. V lost 6 bases to trimming and J lost 8 bases; unmatched junction nucleotides: 7. The germline gives CDR1 MGHDK, CDR2 SYGVNS. This CDR3 spans 14 amino acids. The CDR3 region is CASSSGQGAGGYTF. The CDR3 nucleotides read TGTGCCAGCAGCTCGGGACAGGGGGCTGGAGGCTACACCTTC.

This clonotype was observed at least ten times. This chain joins TRBV5-4 and TRBJ2-5; TRBD1 matches 7 bases. The V segment lost 5 bases and the J segment 3 bases; nucleotides outside the gene matches: 4. Looked up from germline, CDR1 is SGHNT and CDR2 is YYREEE (reference sequence). This CDR3 has 13 amino acids. CDR3 DNA: TGTGCCAGCAGTCCTACAGGGGAAGAGACCCAGTACTTC. Encoded protein: CASSPTGEETQYF.

The chain employs TRBV20-1 and TRBJ2-7; perhaps TRBD1 as D (8 bases). From germline, CDR1 is DFQATT and CDR2 SNEGSKA (reference sequence). This CDR3 has 13 amino acids. V was cut by 6 bases and J by 5 bases, with 17 bases left in between. CDR3 nucleotide sequence: TGCAGTGCGGGGGGGACAGGAAGGGACGAGCAGTACTTC. Protein sequence: CSAGGTGRDEQYF.

The chain couples TRBV15 to TRBJ2-7, with D perhaps matching TRBD1 (6 bases). Germline CDR1 and CDR2: LNHNV and YYDKDF (reference sequence). CDR3 size: 15 residues. V lost 0 bases to trimming and J lost 2 bases, with 11 bases between them. CDR3 coding DNA: TGTGCCACCAGCAGAGATAGGGCAGGGGCCTACGAGCAGTACTTC. Amino acids: CATSRDRAGAYEQYF.

V is TRBV29-1 and J is TRBJ2-2; TRBD1 is a possible D gene (6 bases). Trimming removed 6 bases from V and 5 bases from J, with 10 bases in between. Per the germline V gene, CDR1 is SQVTM and CDR2 is ANQGSEA. The CDR3 contains 12 residues. The CDR3 spells CSVTGWTGELFF. The CDR3, as DNA: TGCAGCGTGACAGGCTGGACCGGGGAGCTGTTTTTT.

This clonotype has a count of ten or more. The V and J genes are TRBV5-6 and TRBJ2-7, with D maybe TRBD2 (5 bases). Between the trimmed V and J ends, which lost 4 bases and 6 bases, there was a span of 17 bases. Germline V lookup: CDR1 SGHDT, CDR2 YYEEEE. The CDR3 loop spans 14 amino acids. CDR3 coding DNA: TGTGCCAGCAGCGTTCCGGGAACCCATGGCGAGCAGTACTTC. Its protein is CASSVPGTHGEQYF.

Worth noting for this clonotype: A read error is possible here, since a much larger clone lies one base away. This chain connects TRBV6-2 or TRBV6-3 to TRBJ2-3, with 7 bases that match TRBD2. CDR3 size: 12 residues. Germline CDR1 is MNHEY and CDR2 is SVGEGT. V dropped 5 bases and J dropped 10; count of bases not matched to a gene: 6. CDR3 loop: CASSPGLVSQYF. CDR3 in DNA: TGTGCCAGCAGTCCCGGACTAGTCTCGCAGTATTTT.

This clonotype was recorded many times. V gene TRBV15 combines with J gene TRBJ2-7, with 9 bases lining up with TRBD2. The CDR3 is 15 residues long. Germline V gives CDR1 LNHNV, CDR2 YYDKDF (reference sequence). V shed 1 base and J 2 bases; nucleotides not matched to a gene: 3. The CDR3, as DNA: TGTGCCACCAGCAGAGGACTAGCGGAGACCTACGAGCAGTACTTC. This sequence encodes CATSRGLAETYEQYF.